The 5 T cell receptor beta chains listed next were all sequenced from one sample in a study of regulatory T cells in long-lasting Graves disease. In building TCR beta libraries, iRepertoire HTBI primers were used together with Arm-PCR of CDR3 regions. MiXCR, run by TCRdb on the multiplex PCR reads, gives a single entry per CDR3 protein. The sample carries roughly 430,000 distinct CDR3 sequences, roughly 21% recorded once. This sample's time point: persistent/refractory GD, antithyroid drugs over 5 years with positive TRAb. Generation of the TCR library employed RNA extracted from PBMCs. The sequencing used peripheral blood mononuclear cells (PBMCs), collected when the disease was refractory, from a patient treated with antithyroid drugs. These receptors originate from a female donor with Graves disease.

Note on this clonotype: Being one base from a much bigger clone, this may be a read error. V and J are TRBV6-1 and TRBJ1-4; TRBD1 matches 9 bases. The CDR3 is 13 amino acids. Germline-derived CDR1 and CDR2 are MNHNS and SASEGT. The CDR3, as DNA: TGTGCCAGCAAGGGACAGGGATCAGAAAGACTGTTTTTT. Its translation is CASKGQGSERLFF.

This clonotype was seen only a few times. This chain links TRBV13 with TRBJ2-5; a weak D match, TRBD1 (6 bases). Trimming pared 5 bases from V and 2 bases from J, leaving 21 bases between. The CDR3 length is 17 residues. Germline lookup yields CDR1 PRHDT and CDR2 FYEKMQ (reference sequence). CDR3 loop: CASSPYQTGFLQETQYF. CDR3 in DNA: TGTGCCAGCAGCCCCTACCAAACAGGGTTCTTACAAGAGACCCAGTACTTC.

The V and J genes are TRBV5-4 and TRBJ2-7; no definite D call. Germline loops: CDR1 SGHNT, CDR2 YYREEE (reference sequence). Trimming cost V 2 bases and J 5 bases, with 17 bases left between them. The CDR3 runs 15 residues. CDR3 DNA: TGTGCCAGCAGCTTTGGTCGGGCCACCAACGACGAGCAGTACTTC. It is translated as CASSFGRATNDEQYF.

The DNA of the CDR3 is TGCAGTGCTAGAGATTTGTTAGCGGGAGGAGAGACCCAGTACTTC. Residues: CSARDLLAGGETQYF. The genes are TRBV20-1 and TRBJ2-5; the match to TRBD2 covers 10 bases. The CDR3 has 15 residues. CDR1 and CDR2 from the germline V gene are DFQATT and SNEGSKA (reference sequence). J gave up 4 bases and V 0 bases, and 5 bases lay outside the gene matches.

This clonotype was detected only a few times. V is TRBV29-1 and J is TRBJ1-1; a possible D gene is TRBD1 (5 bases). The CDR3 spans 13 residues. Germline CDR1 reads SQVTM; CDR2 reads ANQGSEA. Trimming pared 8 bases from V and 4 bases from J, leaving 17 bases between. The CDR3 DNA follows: TGCAGCTTGTTTCAGGGCGTAGGCACTGAAGCTTTCTTT. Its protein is CSLFQGVGTEAFF. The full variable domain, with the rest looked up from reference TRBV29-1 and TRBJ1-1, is SAVISQKPSRDICQRGTSLTIQCQVDSQVTMMFWYRQQPGQSLTLIATANQGSEATYESGFVIDKFPISRPNLTFSTLTVSNMSPEDSSIYLCSLFQGVGTEAFFGQGTRLTVV.